The T cell receptor (beta chain) described here comes from a study of blood T cells in healthy people across ages. The CDR3 has 13 amino acids. J gave up 4 bases and V 4 bases, and 3 bases lay outside the gene matches. Germline-derived CDR1 and CDR2 are SGHNT and YYREEE (reference sequence). With a J-beta primer mix and a sample-barcoded 5' primer, a second PCR ran roughly 6 to 11 cycles. TCRdb re-analysed the 5' RACE reads in MiXCR, keeping a single row per CDR3 protein. The data hold about 1 million distinct CDR3 sequences, with about 23% observed a single time. This sample also belongs to another study, concerning T cells of mothers and their children.

The clonotype originates from a girl aged 2-10 years in good health. The J gene is TRBJ1-1, the V gene TRBV5-4; the match to TRBD1 covers 8 bases. The sample taken for sequencing was blood. CDR3 sequence (DNA): TGTGCCAGCAGCCCTGACAGGGGCACTGAAGCTTTCTTT. The encoded protein is CASSPDRGTEAFF.